This record covers a single TCR beta chain. The clone's antigen remains unknown. This sample was taken from a study of monozygotic twins with inflammatory bowel disease (dated by TCRdb to about 2019). As for the study more broadly: In total, approximately 28 monozygotic twin pairs made up the full study: 19 Danish pairs, all IBD-discordant, plus nine German pairs, of which four were IBD-concordant and five were IBD-discordant. The search for disease-associated traits relied mainly on comparing, within discordant pairs, IBD patients with their genetically identical healthy co-twins. Each individual had, on average, about 151 000 unique TCRalpha sequences and 181 000 unique TCRbeta sequences available for analysis. Overall study results and their limits: Fewer clonotypes were shared with other individuals by IBD patients than by healthy twins, most markedly in patients showing signs of disease activity. The results gave no support for a single strong signal or clonotype linked to IBD. Different T cell subtypes could not be distinguished in the analysis. Because patients were on differing immunosuppressive treatments, the repertoires may have picked up extra background noise and inter-individual variability. Concordant and discordant twins showed no difference in repertoire similarity, possibly because of limited statistical power. A decrease in TCRbeta repertoire diversity, as measured by inverse Simpson index, was observed in IBD patients compared with their healthy co-twins.

From each donor, an approximately 2.5 ml peripheral blood sample was drawn into PAXgene tubes and stored at -80 degrees C. Without T cell sorting, total RNA was isolated from whole blood using the PAXgene blood miRNA kit on an automated QIAcube. Peripheral blood from monozygotic twin pairs concordant or discordant for inflammatory bowel disease was subjected to deep TCRalpha and TCRbeta repertoire profiling with unique molecular barcoding. For every twin pair, smoking habits were documented, and each individual was categorised as a current, former or never smoker. Via the germline V gene (reference sequence), CDR1 is SGHKS and CDR2 YYEKEE. The CDR3 starts with the cysteine, ends with the phenylalanine, and has 14 residues. DNA was not recorded. The method behind the library was 5' RACE. For each TCR library, around 3,800 ng of total RNA was used. cDNA was synthesized with SMARTScribe reverse transcriptase in eight separate reactions per sample. During cDNA synthesis, template switching introduced unique molecular identifiers that contained a 6-nucleotide sample barcode. Amplification of TCRalpha and TCRbeta cDNA involved two nested PCRs of about 15 and 9 cycles, and each PCR was followed by bead purification. Before amplification, the cDNA was treated with uracil DNA-glycosylase and purified using the QIAquick PCR purification kit. The second PCR was the step at which Illumina TruSeq-compatible adapters and sample-specific barcodes were added. TapeStation and Qubit were used to check library quality and concentration, and approximately 5 ng of each library went into the pool. Sequencing of the pooled libraries was done on an Illumina HiSeq2500 single-index Rapid Run using custom sequencing primers and 2 x 100 bp reads. Processing in the source paper ran as follows. MiGEC version 1.2.6 was used for UMI-based consensus assembly, which corrected PCR and sequencing errors. MiXCR version 2.1.1 was used for V(D)J alignment, clonotype assembly and CDR3 extraction. Normalisation of gene usage, clonotype sharing and MAIT/NKT TCR abundance was achieved by analysing the top 1000, 10 000 and 20 000 clonotypes per sample. Diversity was computed as the inverse Simpson index with the vegan R package after downsampling to 27 000 UMIs. Paired Mann-Whitney U tests were applied to discordant twin pairs, and Benjamini-Hochberg correction was used for multiple testing. The reads underwent TCRdb reprocessing, giving one record for each CDR3 protein sequence and no DNA. These V and J calls rely on TCRdb rather than the paper's analysis. The sample has some 330,000 distinct CDR3 sequences on record. The ten largest clones add up to 5.6% of the sample.

The source of this sequence is a human donor with ulcerative colitis or Crohn's disease, or a healthy co-twin of an affected twin (not recorded which). The chain is assembled from TRBV5-5 and TRBJ1-6; TCRdb's D call of TRBD1 is untestable without DNA. The sample was blood. The CDR3 region has the sequence CASSLNQGNSPLHF.